This T cell receptor beta chain was sequenced in a study of T-cell reconstitution after alpha-beta-depleted transplantation in children. This clonotype was seen at least ten times. Preparation of the TCRbeta library involved a method that used unique molecular identifiers. Each CDR3 protein gets one entry after TCRdb re-called the PCR reads with MiXCR. The sample has 380,000 or so distinct CDR3 sequences; 10% to 15% are singletons. This CDR3 region has 13 residues. Trimming pared 0 bases from V and 7 bases from J, leaving 7 bases between. Germline V gives CDR1 SGHRS, CDR2 YFSETQ. This TCR derives from a human donor who donated a stem cell graft to a child with Fanconi anemia. This specimen was PBMCs, taken from the stem cell graft. The V gene is TRBV5-1, the J gene TRBJ2-2; possibly TRBD2 for D (5 bases). The CDR3 spells CASSLVRGGELFF. In nucleotides, the CDR3 is TGCGCCAGCAGCTTGGTTCGGGGCGGGGAGCTGTTTTTT.